This passage covers 23 T cell receptor beta chains from one sample sequenced in a study of T cells in Graves' hyperthyroidism and ophthalmopathy. RNA transcripts were the template for amplifying TCR beta CDR3 regions. The TCR CDR3 was amplified in a first-round RT-PCR using the HTBI primer set. TCRdb re-derived calls from the multiplex PCR reads in MiXCR, one entry per CDR3 protein. Among about 600,000 distinct CDR3 sequences listed, approximately 15% were seen once. Sequenced material: blood. The receptor set was obtained from a woman between 35 and 50 years old with Graves' ophthalmopathy.

The chain uses TRBV7-3 and TRBJ2-7, with D possibly called TRBD1 or TRBD2 (6 bases each). Germline V CDR1 and CDR2: SGHTA, FQGTGA. Trimming shortened V by 5 bases and J by 6 bases, and 14 bases separated the two germline ends. CDR3 length equals 13 residues. As DNA, the CDR3 is TGTGCCAGCAGCCCGACTGGGGGGCTCGAGCAGTACTTC. Amino acids: CASSPTGGLEQYF.

This clonotype was seen more than once but under ten times. The rearrangement joins TRBV9 to TRBJ1-6; a weak D match, TRBD1 (6 bases). V gave up 4 bases and J gave up 10 bases, with 15 bases separating them. CDR1 is SGDLS, CDR2 YYNGEE, per germline. The CDR3 has 14 residues. The CDR3 sequence is CASSPRGRDSPLHF. DNA of the CDR3: TGTGCCAGCAGCCCCAGGGGTCGAGACTCACCCCTCCACTTT.

This clonotype was detected once. DNA of the CDR3: TGTGCCAGCAGTTACCTTCGGACCGAGCAGTTCTTC. Translated, it gives CASSYLRTEQFF. This rearrangement joins TRBV6-5 to TRBJ2-1; no definite D call. V was cut by 2 bases and J by 10 bases, with 9 bases left in between. Germline V gives CDR1 MNHEY, CDR2 SVGAGI. The CDR3 is 12 amino acids.

This clonotype occurred many times. This chain connects TRBV12-5 to TRBJ1-2; tentatively, D is TRBD1 (5 bases). Per germline, CDR1 LGHNT and CDR2 FRNRAP. The CDR3 is made up of 15 amino acids. Trimming stripped 0 bases from V and 5 bases from J, with 13 bases between. The CDR3 nucleotides are TGTGCTAGTGGTTTGGTACTAGGGACGACGTATGGCTACACCTTC. Its translation: CASGLVLGTTYGYTF.

This clonotype showed up many times. The gene calls are TRBV28 and TRBJ2-7; no clear D gene. This CDR3 is 13 amino acids long. Germline loops: CDR1 MDHEN, CDR2 SYDVKM. Trimming shortened V by 3 bases and J by 0 bases, and 6 bases separated the two germline ends. CDR3 sequence (DNA): TGTGCCAGCAGTTTTCTTAGCTCCTACGAGCAGTACTTC. Its translation: CASSFLSSYEQYF.

The V and J genes are TRBV29-1 and TRBJ2-2; D might be TRBD1 (6 bases). The CDR3 is 14 residues long. The ends were cut back, 6 bases at V and 4 bases at J, with 15 bases in the middle. Germline V gives CDR1 SQVTM, CDR2 ANQGSEA. This CDR3 is CSVIQGVSTGELFF. CDR3 nucleotide sequence: TGCAGCGTCATACAGGGTGTTAGCACCGGGGAGCTGTTTTTT.

V and J are TRBV3-1 and TRBJ2-4, with TRBD2 as a possible D gene (7 bases). The germline V gene has CDR1 LGHDT and CDR2 YNNKEL (reference sequence). V was clipped by 1 base and J by 5 bases, with 9 bases between them. This CDR3 has 14 residues. The CDR3 DNA follows: TGTGCCAGCAGCCAAGTCGGGGGGCAAAACATTCAGTACTTC. Its translation is CASSQVGGQNIQYF.

In its sample, this clonotype was seen many times. J is TRBJ2-3 and V is TRBV30, with D uncertain. The CDR3 runs 11 residues. Germline CDR1 is GTSNPN and CDR2 is SVGIG (reference sequence). Trimming shortened V by 6 bases and J by 3 bases, and 7 bases separated the two germline ends. CDR3 DNA: TGTGCCTGCTCCCGAACAGATACGCAGTATTTT. This sequence encodes CACSRTDTQYF.

This clonotype was seen repeatedly, ten times or more. The chain couples TRBV28 to TRBJ1-1; a weak D match, TRBD1 (5 bases). Germline CDR1 reads MDHEN; CDR2 reads SYDVKM. CDR3 length equals 18 residues. Trimming cost V 2 bases and J 1 base, with 20 bases left between them. Written as DNA, the CDR3 is TGTGCCAGCAGTTTACCCCCGGTTCTTAGGGGCCAGAACACTGAAGCTTTCTTT. Protein product: CASSLPPVLRGQNTEAFF.

This clonotype occurred many times. The V call is TRBV30, the J call TRBJ1-6, with D hard to call. Per the germline V gene, CDR1 is GTSNPN and CDR2 is SVGIG (reference sequence). The CDR3 is made up of 13 amino acids. The V end lost 6 bases, the J end lost 7 bases, and 13 bases lay between the germline ends. CDR3 DNA sequence: TGTGCCTGCTCCGTTTCGCCAAATTCACCCCTCCACTTT. Protein product: CACSVSPNSPLHF. The whole variable domain, filled in from reference TRBV30 and TRBJ1-6, reads SQTIHQWPATLVQPVGSPLSLECTVEGTSNPNLYWYRQAAGRGLQLLFYSVGIGQISSEVPQNLSASRPQDRQFILSSKKLLLSDSGFYLCACSVSPNSPLHFGNGTRLTVT.

The chain has TRBV5-1 and TRBJ2-3; TRBD1 or TRBD2 may be the D gene (5 bases each). Between the trimmed V and J ends, which lost 4 bases and 2 bases, there was a span of 17 bases. The germline V gene has CDR1 SGHRS and CDR2 YFSETQ. The CDR3 sequence is 16 residues long. The CDR3 nucleotides are TGCGCCAGCAGCATAGGGACGGACCTAGCCACAGATACGCAGTATTTT. This codes for CASSIGTDLATDTQYF.

Notes on this clonotype: Compared with germline, one end of the junction differs, possibly owing to a read error. This chain joins TRBV29-1 and TRBJ1-1; D unclear. Germline CDR1 reads SQVTM; CDR2 reads ANQGSEA. This CDR3 is 13 amino acids long. This CDR3 reads CSVEGRLNTEAFF. CDR3 DNA sequence: TGCAGCGTCGAAGGACGGCTAAACACTGAAGCTTTCTTT.

This chain connects TRBV20-1 to TRBJ2-7, with 7 positions matching TRBD2. CDR3 length equals 14 residues. J gave up 6 bases and V 0 bases, and 8 bases lay outside the gene matches. Germline lookup yields CDR1 DFQATT and CDR2 SNEGSKA (reference sequence). CDR3 protein: CSARETSWMGEQYF. The CDR3 DNA sequence: TGCAGTGCTAGAGAGACTAGCTGGATGGGCGAGCAGTACTTC.

This clonotype was counted at least ten times. The CDR3 protein is CASSEAGQMGPTGELFF. The CDR3, as DNA: TGTGCCAGCAGTGAAGCGGGACAGATGGGCCCCACCGGGGAGCTGTTTTTT. This chain links TRBV6-1 with TRBJ2-2, with 7 bases identical to TRBD1. The CDR3 is 17 amino acids. Germline V gives CDR1 MNHNS, CDR2 SASEGT. V trimming: 0 bases; J trimming: 4 bases; junction bases outside the gene matches: 8.

This clonotype was seen repeatedly, ten times or more. The chain has TRBV6-2 or TRBV6-3 and TRBJ2-6; TRBD1 is a possible D gene (5 bases). The germline V and J ends were trimmed by 8 bases and 2 bases, with 10 bases remaining between them. This CDR3 has 14 amino acids. Germline V gene data show CDR1 as MNHEY and CDR2 as SVGEGT. The CDR3 sequence is CASQGGPGANVLTF. As DNA, the CDR3 is TGTGCCAGCCAGGGTGGTCCTGGGGCCAACGTCCTGACTTTC.

This clonotype turned up a few times. This sequence joins TRBV15 and TRBJ2-3, with 8 bases that match TRBD2. Unmatched junction bases numbered 7, after V lost 2 bases and J lost 6 bases. This CDR3 region has 15 residues. Germline V CDR1 and CDR2: LNHNV, YYDKDF (reference sequence). The CDR3 here is CATSRSIAGRDTQYF. The CDR3 nucleotides read TGTGCCACCAGCAGATCGATAGCGGGAAGGGATACGCAGTATTTT.

This clonotype was seen ten or more times. The chain employs TRBV2 and TRBJ1-5, with no clear D. Germline V gives CDR1 SNHLY, CDR2 FYNNEI. The germline V and J ends were trimmed by 6 bases and 5 bases, with 11 bases remaining between them. This CDR3 is built from 13 residues. CDR3 amino acids: CASRREGHQPQHF. The CDR3 bases are TGTGCCAGCAGGAGGGAGGGTCATCAGCCCCAGCATTTT.

The rearrangement joins TRBV20-1 to TRBJ1-5, with D perhaps TRBD1 (5 bases). CDR3 length equals 12 residues. Germline CDR1 DFQATT, CDR2 SNEGSKA (reference sequence). Between the trimmed V and J ends, which lost 5 bases and 5 bases, there was a span of 10 bases. The DNA for the CDR3 is TGCAGTGCTGCCCAGACAGATCAGCCCCAGCATTTT. Amino acid sequence: CSAAQTDQPQHF.

For the CDR3, the DNA is TGCGCCAGCAGCTCCGACAGGGTTGGCGTGGATACGCAGTATTTT. Protein product: CASSSDRVGVDTQYF. The gene calls are TRBV5-1 and TRBJ2-3; 7 bases are a match to TRBD1. Germline V gene data show CDR1 as SGHRS and CDR2 as YFSETQ. CDR3 length: 15 residues. J gave up 6 bases and V 3 bases, and 10 bases lay outside the gene matches.

This clonotype was counted ten times or more. This chain connects TRBV9 to TRBJ2-2; D may be TRBD1 (6 bases). The V end lost 6 bases, the J end lost 5 bases, and 11 bases lay between the germline ends. The germline V gene has CDR1 SGDLS and CDR2 YYNGEE. The CDR3 totals 13 residues. CDR3 loop: CASTQGGTGELFF. CDR3 nucleotide sequence: TGTGCCAGCACACAGGGTGGGACCGGGGAGCTGTTTTTT.

This clonotype was recorded at least ten times. The V call is TRBV7-3, the J call TRBJ2-1; D may be TRBD2 (5 bases). The CDR3 has 15 residues. Trimming took off 6 bases at V and 4 bases at J, with 16 bases between the two ends. Germline lookup yields CDR1 SGHTA and CDR2 FQGTGA. The CDR3 sequence is CASSYSGNHYNEQFF. The CDR3 DNA reads TGTGCCAGCAGTTACAGCGGAAACCATTACAATGAGCAGTTCTTC.

This clonotype was counted at least ten times. The V and J genes are TRBV6-1 and TRBJ1-1; D unresolved. Deletions cut 5 bases from V and 5 bases from J, with 12 bases between. CDR3 size: 13 residues. Per germline, CDR1 MNHNS and CDR2 SASEGT. CDR3 DNA: TGTGCCAGCAGTCTTGACCCCAGGACTGAAGCTTTCTTT. It specifies CASSLDPRTEAFF.

As to this clonotype: A much larger clone lies one base from this, so it may be a read error. The chain recombines TRBV5-1 with TRBJ1-1; D gene unclear. Germline values: CDR1 SGHRS, CDR2 YFSETQ. The V and J ends lost 7 bases and 5 bases respectively, with 12 bases between them. This CDR3 has 12 amino acids. The chain's CDR3 is CASRSPGTEAFF. The CDR3 region has the DNA TGCGCCAGCCGCTCACCCGGGACTGAAGCTTTCTTT.